The sample holds a few counts of the clone carrying this T cell receptor (beta chain). The antigen is undetermined. The sample comes from a study of molecular identifiers for immune sequencing clone quantification. Study-wide background: Five aliquots were made in replicates from the RNA of roughly 20,000 or 100,000 naive CD8 cells, and four were sequenced. Study-wide results and limits: Should identical TCR molecules share a barcode, the sizes of highly expanded clones could be underestimated.

TCRdb reprocessed the PCR reads via MiXCR and lists one record per CDR3 protein. The sample contains fewer than 350,000 distinct CDR3 sequences, 24% of which appear only once. V was clipped by 3 bases and J by 7 bases, with 9 bases between them. This CDR3 region has 12 residues. The V gene's germline CDR1 is LGHNA and CDR2 YSLEER. The sequence derives from a human donor in good health. Some libraries in this study had Jurkat cell RNA spiked in. The J gene is TRBJ1-1, the V gene TRBV4-3; no reliable D call. The sample consisted of naive CD8+ T cells from blood, with Jurkat cell RNA spiked in. Regarding subset: FACS-sorted CD8+CD4-CCR7+CD45RA+ naive T cells. Written as DNA, the CDR3 is TGCGCCAGCAGCCATACGAAAAATGAAGCTTTCTTT. It codes for CASSHTKNEAFF.